The sequence of this TCR beta chain was determined in a study of cytomegalovirus exposure and HLA in healthy donors. Study-level points and caveats: As confirmed in vitro, a few CMV-associated chains were specific for CMV antigens. The majority of TCR sequences were rare, yet some public TCRs appeared in many donors. Reports indicated that the classifier achieved high specificity and sensitivity in diagnosing cytomegalovirus status.

V was shortened by 0 bases and J by 2 bases, with 10 bases between the two germline ends. From germline, CDR1 is SGHNT and CDR2 YYREEE (reference sequence). This CDR3 has 15 residues. Sequenced by immunoSEQ multiplex PCR; TCRdb stores in-frame clones only, minus some. Among some 250,000 clones listed, roughly 89% were seen once. With respect to this clone: Its cognate antigen is unknown.

The chain recombines TRBV5-4 with TRBJ2-3, with D possibly matching TRBD1 (5 bases). Material for sequencing was PBMCs. The sequence derives from a woman aged 18-35 years in good health and CMV-seronegative. For the CDR3, the DNA is TGTGCCAGCAGCTTGGGGGGCCAGGCCACAGATACGCAGTATTTT. It translates to CASSLGGQATDTQYF.